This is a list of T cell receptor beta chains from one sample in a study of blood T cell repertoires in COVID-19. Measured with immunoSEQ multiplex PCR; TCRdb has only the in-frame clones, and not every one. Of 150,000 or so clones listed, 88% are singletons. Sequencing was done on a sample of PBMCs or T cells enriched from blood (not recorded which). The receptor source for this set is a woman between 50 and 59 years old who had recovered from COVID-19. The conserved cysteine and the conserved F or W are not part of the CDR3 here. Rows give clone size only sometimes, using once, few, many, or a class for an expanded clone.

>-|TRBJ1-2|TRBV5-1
ASSLGGGTANYGYT
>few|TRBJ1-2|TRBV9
ASSGGQITYGYT
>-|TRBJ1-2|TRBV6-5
ASSSSRQANGYT
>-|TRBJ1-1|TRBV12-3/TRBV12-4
ASTLLTGKKAF
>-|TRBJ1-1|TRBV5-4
ASSPGLRTEAF
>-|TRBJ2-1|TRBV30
AWRGSSYNEQF
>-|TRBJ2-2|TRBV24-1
ATSDWGGSNTGELF
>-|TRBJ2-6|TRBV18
ASSPPLGGGSGANVLT
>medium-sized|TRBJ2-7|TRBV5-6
ASSSSYEQY
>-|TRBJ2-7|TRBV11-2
ASSGRDREGEQY
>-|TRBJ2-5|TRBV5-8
ASSLGGQGVWSWETQY
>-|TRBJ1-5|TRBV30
AWDTGTGFQPQH
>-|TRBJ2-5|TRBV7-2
ASSPPGGATQY
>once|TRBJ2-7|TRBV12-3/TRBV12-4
ASSPAEEQY
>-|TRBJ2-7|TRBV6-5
ASSSRLAGAYEQY
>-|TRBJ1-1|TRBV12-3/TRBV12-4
ASGRGNTEAF
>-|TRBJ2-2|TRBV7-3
ASSPRTGGDTGELF
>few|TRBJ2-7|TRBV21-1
ASSKGGTGGRQY
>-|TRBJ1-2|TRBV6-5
ASSRTTGADYGYT
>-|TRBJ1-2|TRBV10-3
AISGQGTARRGYT
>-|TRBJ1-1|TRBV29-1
SVLPENRVGTEAF
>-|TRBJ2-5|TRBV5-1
ASNHLAGGQETQY
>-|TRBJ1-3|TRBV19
ASSPQGKRNTIY
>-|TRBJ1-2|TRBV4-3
ASSQYLGQHYGYT
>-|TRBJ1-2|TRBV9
ASSEPGTGGGYGYT
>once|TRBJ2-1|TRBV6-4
ASSGTSGGSYNEQF
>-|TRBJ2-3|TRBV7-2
ASSSLAGGAFTDTQY
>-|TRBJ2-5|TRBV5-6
ASSNRGRETQY
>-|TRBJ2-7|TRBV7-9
ASSPRDRSYGQY
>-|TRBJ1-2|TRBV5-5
ASSLEGTGGGYT
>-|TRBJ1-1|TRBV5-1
ASSLGLVEEAF
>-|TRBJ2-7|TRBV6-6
ASGSTGSYEQY
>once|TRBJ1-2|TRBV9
ASSVGQGGLGDGYT
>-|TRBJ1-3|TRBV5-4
ASSLGPAASTIY
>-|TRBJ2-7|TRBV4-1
ASSLPGQGGHEQY
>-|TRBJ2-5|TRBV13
ASRSRLSGGPTEETQY
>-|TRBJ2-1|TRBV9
ASSFPTGTSGGLSSYNEQF
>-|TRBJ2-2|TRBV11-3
ASRTLRRGFSGELF
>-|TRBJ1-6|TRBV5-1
ASSAGQGNSPLH
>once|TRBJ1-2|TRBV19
ASSIATGTGHYGYT
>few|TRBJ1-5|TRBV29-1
SVWTGLNQPQH
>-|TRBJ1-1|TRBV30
AWGHVNTEAF
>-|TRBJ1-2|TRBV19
ASSIEAHYGYT
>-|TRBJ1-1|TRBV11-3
ASSSTANTEAF
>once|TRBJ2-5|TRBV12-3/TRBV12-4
ASSSVETQY
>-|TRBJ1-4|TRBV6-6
ASSFGQGNEKLF
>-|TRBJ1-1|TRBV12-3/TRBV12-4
ASSRQGGTEAF
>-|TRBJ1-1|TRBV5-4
ASSLRLGAGMNTEAF
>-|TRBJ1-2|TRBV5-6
ASSFTLRGAANYGYT
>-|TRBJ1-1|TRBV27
ASSSRRTALMNTEAF
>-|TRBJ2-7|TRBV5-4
ASSGGTAETYEQY
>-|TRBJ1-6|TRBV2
ASRDYTGLESPLH
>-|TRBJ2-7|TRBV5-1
ASSLAGSSYEQY
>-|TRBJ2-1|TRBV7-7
ASSQTSDRVPYNEQF
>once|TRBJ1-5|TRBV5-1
ASQKEGGNQPQH
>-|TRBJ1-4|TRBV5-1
ASSASDRGLSEKLF
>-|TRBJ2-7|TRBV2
ASIPGLAAYEQY
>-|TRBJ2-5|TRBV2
ASSPSGETQY
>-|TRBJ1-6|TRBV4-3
ASSPQGQGARNSPLH
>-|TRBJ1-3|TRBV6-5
ASRPPGGGNTIY